What follows are 28 T cell receptor beta chains derived from one specimen sequenced in a study of T cell responses to AZD1222 COVID-19 vaccine. Assay: immunoSEQ multiplex PCR; the TCRdb copy retains only in-frame clones and omits some. The sample yields tens of thousands of clones, over 60% seen once. The specimen comprised peripheral blood, sampled on day 0 of AZD1222 vaccination. The receptor set was obtained from an adult in good health.

V is TRBV14 and J is TRBJ1-2; D gene ambiguous. This CDR3 is 12 amino acids long. CDR1 SGHDN and CDR2 FVKESK come from the germline V gene. V lost 0 bases and J lost 7, with 6 bases in between. In DNA, the CDR3 is TGTGCCAGCAGCCAAGATTGGGGTGGCTACACCTTC. As protein: CASSQDWGGYTF.

The chain uses TRBV9 and TRBJ2-1, with 10 positions matching TRBD1. Trimming took 3 bases from V and 4 from J; bases not matched to a gene: 10. The CDR3 consists of 17 residues. CDR1 and CDR2 (germline): SGDLS, YYNGEE. The CDR3: CASSADARTGGYNEQFF. CDR3 nucleotides: TGTGCCAGCAGCGCCGACGCCCGGACAGGGGGATACAATGAGCAGTTCTTC.

The genes are TRBV6-1 and TRBJ1-4; 10 bases match TRBD1. From germline, CDR1 is MNHNS and CDR2 SASEGT. Germline trimming cut 2 bases from V and 8 bases from J; bases unmatched to any gene: 8. The CDR3 runs 16 residues. CDR3 sequence: CASSERTGTGDEKLFF. CDR3 nucleotide sequence: TGTGCCAGCAGTGAACGAACCGGGACAGGGGACGAAAAACTGTTTTTT.

The chain recombines TRBV5-1 with TRBJ2-3; no reliable D call. Germline-derived CDR1 and CDR2 are SGHRS and YFSETQ. V lost 5 bases, J lost 4 bases, and 14 bases lay in between. The CDR3 consists of 14 residues. The CDR3 here is CASSRDKASDTQYF. In nucleotides, the CDR3 is TGCGCCAGCAGTCGTGACAAGGCTTCAGATACGCAGTATTTT.

The CDR3 DNA is TGTGCCAGCAGTTACCTGACCGGGACAGGGGGCGGCGAGCAGTACTTC. This translates into CASSYLTGTGGGEQYF. The J gene is TRBJ2-7, the V gene TRBV6-5; TRBD1 agrees at 12 bases. The V segment lost 2 bases and the J segment 6 bases; nucleotides outside the gene matches: 8. Germline loops: CDR1 MNHEY, CDR2 SVGAGI. The CDR3 extends over 16 amino acids.

J is TRBJ1-5 and V is TRBV19, with TRBD1 identical over 7 bases. The CDR3 totals 14 residues. Germline V CDR1 and CDR2: LNHDA, SQIVND (reference sequence). V lost 3 bases and J lost 6; bases outside the gene matches: 5. The CDR3 DNA is TGTGCCAGTAGTATTGGGACAGATTTTCAGCCCCAGCATTTT. It translates to CASSIGTDFQPQHF. Supplemented by reference TRBV19 and TRBJ1-5, the full variable domain reads DGGITQSPKYLFRKEGQNVTLSCEQNLNHDAMYWYRQDPGQGLRLIYYSQIVNDFQKGDIAEGYSVSREKKESFPLTVTSAQKNPTAFYLCASSIGTDFQPQHFGDGTRLSIL.

The chain has TRBV23-1 and TRBJ1-5; 11 nucleotides agree with TRBD1. TRBV23-1 is sorted into the ORF group, with uncertain function. This CDR3 is 17 amino acids long. After removal of 3 bases from V and 7 bases from J, the junction contained 11 bases not matched to a gene. This chain's CDR3 is CASSHFTDRGREQPQHF. DNA of the CDR3: TGCGCCAGCAGTCATTTTACGGACAGGGGGCGAGAGCAGCCCCAGCATTTT.

The sample holds one count of this clone. CDR3 protein: CASSRSGGVTEAFF. DNA for the CDR3: TGCGCCAGCAGCCGTAGCGGAGGAGTTACTGAAGCTTTCTTT. The chain employs TRBV4-1 and TRBJ1-1; D is ambiguous. The V and J ends lost 4 bases and 5 bases respectively, with 14 bases between them. The germline gives CDR1 MGHRA, CDR2 YSYEKL. The CDR3 runs to 14 residues.

The rearrangement uses TRBV10-3 and TRBJ2-1; 10 bases agree with TRBD1. J gave up 2 bases and V 6 bases, and 4 bases lay outside the gene matches. CDR3 length: 15 amino acids. Germline CDR1 ENHRY, CDR2 SYGVKD. For the CDR3, the DNA is TGTGCCATCAGCACCGGGACAGGGGCCTACAATGAGCAGTTCTTC. The encoded protein is CAISTGTGAYNEQFF.

The rearrangement links TRBV5-1 to TRBJ1-2; 10 nucleotides match TRBD1. Germline-derived CDR1 and CDR2 are SGHRS and YFSETQ. The CDR3 covers 15 residues. The ends lost 4 bases at V and 4 bases at J; junction bases unmatched: 7. CDR3 nucleotide sequence: TGCGCCAGCAGCGGGGGACAGGGGCTTAGCTATGGCTACACCTTC. It is translated as CASSGGQGLSYGYTF.

This clone was picked up one time. The chain combines TRBV15 with TRBJ1-5; D not certain. Germline V CDR1 and CDR2: LNHNV, YYDKDF (reference sequence). V lost 5 bases to trimming and J lost 4 bases, with 6 bases between them. CDR3 length equals 12 residues. CDR3 nucleotides: TGTGCCACCAGCCCTACAAATCAGCCCCAGCATTTT. Translated: CATSPTNQPQHF.

The rearrangement links TRBV10-3 to TRBJ1-3; D gene uncertain. Germline V gives CDR1 ENHRY, CDR2 SYGVKD. The CDR3 runs to 16 residues. Trimming stripped 0 bases from V and 5 bases from J, with 14 bases between. The CDR3 sequence is CAISESMAAPRNTIYF. CDR3 DNA sequence: TGTGCCATCAGTGAGTCGATGGCAGCTCCCAGAAACACCATATATTTT.

This clone was recorded a few times. The gene calls are TRBV9 and TRBJ1-2; 7 bases line up with TRBD1. The length of the CDR3 is 15 residues. CDR1 and CDR2 from the germline V gene are SGDLS and YYNGEE. V gave up 0 bases and J gave up 5 bases; unmatched junction bases: 7. The CDR3 loop is CASSVDIGGGYGYTF. CDR3 in DNA: TGTGCCAGCAGCGTAGATATAGGGGGCGGTTATGGCTACACCTTC.

The chain uses TRBV6-4 and TRBJ1-1; D unclear. CDR3 length: 13 amino acids. With 4 bases removed from V and 0 bases from J, the gap between germline ends came to 6 bases. Germline-derived CDR1 and CDR2 are MRHNA and SNTAGT. DNA for the CDR3: TGTGCCAGCAGTGTTACGGTGAACACTGAAGCTTTCTTT. It yields the protein CASSVTVNTEAFF.

The chain employs TRBV6-5 and TRBJ1-4; D gene uncertain. Trimming left V 6 bases short and J 12 bases short, with 14 bases between. Germline V gene sequence: CDR1 MNHEY, CDR2 SVGAGI. The CDR3 covers 12 residues. The CDR3 DNA follows: TGTGCCAGCAGGGAGTCCTTAAAGGAACTGTTTTTT. Its translation: CASRESLKELFF.

This clone came up a few times. The chain employs TRBV6-5 and TRBJ1-6; the D is unclear. This CDR3 comprises 15 residues. CDR1 and CDR2 from the germline V gene are MNHEY and SVGAGI. V was pared by 2 bases and J by 6 bases, with 11 bases between. The CDR3 spells CASSYERRTNSPLHF. The DNA for the CDR3 is TGTGCCAGCAGTTACGAGCGACGGACTAATTCACCCCTCCACTTT.

This chain joins TRBV6-5 and TRBJ1-1; a possible D gene is TRBD1 (5 bases). CDR3 length: 14 residues. V lost 3 bases and J 2 bases, leaving 10 bases between the germline ends. Looked up from germline, CDR1 is MNHEY and CDR2 is SVGAGI. CDR3 in DNA: TGTGCCAGCAGTTATCAGACAGAAAACACTGAAGCTTTCTTT. Its protein product is CASSYQTENTEAFF.

The chain links TRBV6-6 to TRBJ2-1; D might be TRBD1 (5 bases). CDR1 and CDR2 from the germline V gene are MNHNY and SVGAGI (reference sequence). This CDR3 region has 13 residues. V was cut by 3 bases and J by 10 bases, with 13 bases left in between. CDR3 coding DNA: TGTGCCAGCAGTTATTTCGGACAAGTGGAGCAGTTCTTC. This sequence encodes CASSYFGQVEQFF.

This clone was found a few times. The J gene is TRBJ2-4, the V gene TRBV29-1, with D perhaps given as TRBD1 or TRBD2 (5 bases each). The CDR3 length is 14 residues. Germline V gene sequence: CDR1 SQVTM, CDR2 ANQGSEA. The V end lost 6 bases, the J end lost 0 bases, and 12 bases lay between the germline ends. DNA of the CDR3: TGCAGCGTAAGGCCCGGGACAGCCAAAAACATTCAGTACTTC. Residues: CSVRPGTAKNIQYF.

DNA of the CDR3: TGTGCCAGCAGCTTCGAAGTGTACGGCTTCGATGGCTACACCTTC. Its translation is CASSFEVYGFDGYTF. This chain connects TRBV5-5 to TRBJ1-2, with D unclear. V dropped 2 bases and J dropped 6 bases, with 17 bases sitting between them. CDR1 and CDR2 from the germline V gene are SGHKS and YYEKEE (reference sequence). This CDR3 region has 15 residues.

CDR3 protein: CASSPAGVSSGNTIYF. Written as DNA, the CDR3 is TGTGCCAGCAGCCCGGCTGGGGTTAGCTCTGGAAACACCATATATTTT. The V and J genes are TRBV27 and TRBJ1-3; no reliable D call. The germline gives CDR1 MNHEY, CDR2 SMNVEV (reference sequence). V was clipped by 6 bases and J by 0 bases, with 15 bases between them. The CDR3 contains 16 residues.

The rearrangement joins TRBV11-2 to TRBJ1-2; TRBD1 might be the D (6 bases). V shed 1 base and J shed 8 bases, with 17 bases lying between them. CDR3 size: 15 residues. Looked up from germline, CDR1 is SGHAT and CDR2 is FQNNGV. CDR3 protein: CASSLGGHLSKGYTF. DNA of the CDR3: TGTGCCAGCAGCTTAGGGGGGCATCTTTCTAAGGGCTACACCTTC.

This clone has only one observation. The chain carries TRBV5-1 and TRBJ2-1; the match to TRBD2 covers 10 bases. CDR1 and CDR2 from the germline V gene are SGHRS and YFSETQ. The CDR3 runs to 14 residues. V lost 3 bases to trimming and J lost 6 bases; unmatched junction nucleotides: 3. The CDR3 reads CASSSLAGFNEQFF. CDR3 coding DNA: TGCGCCAGCAGCTCACTAGCGGGGTTCAATGAGCAGTTCTTC.

This chain uses TRBV5-1 with TRBJ2-2; 11 bases fit TRBD2. The CDR3 covers 15 residues. CDR1 and CDR2 from the germline V gene are SGHRS and YFSETQ. The junction had 4 bases not matched to a gene; V was cut back by 5 bases and J by 4 bases. The CDR3 region has the DNA TGCGCCAGCAGAATAGCGGGGGGGCCCACCGGGGAGCTGTTTTTT. As protein: CASRIAGGPTGELFF.

J is TRBJ2-5 and V is TRBV5-1; the D is unclear. The CDR3 runs 14 residues. Germline loops: CDR1 SGHRS, CDR2 YFSETQ. The V and J ends lost 0 bases and 4 bases respectively, with 10 bases between them. CDR3 coding DNA: TGCGCCAGCAGCTTGGATGTGGAACTAGAGACCCAGTACTTC. Its protein product is CASSLDVELETQYF.

V is TRBV6-5 and J is TRBJ1-4; 7 nucleotides agree with TRBD1. J gave up 4 bases and V 2 bases, and 4 bases lay outside the gene matches. Germline CDR1 and CDR2: MNHEY and SVGAGI. The CDR3 contains 15 residues. The CDR3 reads CASSYTQGINEKLFF. CDR3 sequence (DNA): TGTGCCAGCAGTTACACACAGGGGATTAATGAAAAACTGTTTTTT.

The chain links TRBV19 to TRBJ1-4; D is perhaps TRBD1 (6 bases). The V and J ends lost 8 bases and 0 bases respectively, with 16 bases between them. The CDR3 spans 16 residues. Germline V CDR1 and CDR2: LNHDA, SQIVND (reference sequence). CDR3 nucleotides: TGTGCCAGTGAATCGACAGGTCGCGCAACTAATGAAAAACTGTTTTTT. Its translation: CASESTGRATNEKLFF. Based on the CDR3 plus reference TRBV19 and TRBJ1-4, the full variable domain is DGGITQSPKYLFRKEGQNVTLSCEQNLNHDAMYWYRQDPGQGLRLIYYSQIVNDFQKGDIAEGYSVSREKKESFPLTVTSAQKNPTAFYLCASESTGRATNEKLFFGSGTQLSVL.

This clone was seen a single time. This chain uses TRBV4-3 with TRBJ2-7; TRBD2 aligns across 12 bases. CDR3 length: 15 residues. Per germline, CDR1 LGHNA and CDR2 YSLEER. V lost 1 base, J lost 9 bases, and 7 bases stayed unmatched. CDR3 sequence reads: CASSQARTSGDRQYF. DNA of the CDR3: TGCGCCAGCAGCCAAGCGAGGACTAGCGGGGATCGGCAGTACTTC.